These 2 T cell receptor beta chains came from one sample sequenced in a study of blood T cell repertoires in COVID-19. The protocol was immunoSEQ multiplex PCR, while the TCRdb copy is restricted to in-frame clones and leaves out a portion. The repertoire includes about 150,000 clones, about 88% of them detected once, and roughly 2.5% sits in the top ten. Sequenced input: peripheral blood. The receptors originated from a woman aged 80 or over with COVID-19, enrolled during active disease.

This chain links TRBV7-9 with TRBJ2-7; D gene unclear. V was shortened by 1 base and J by 2 bases, with 9 bases between the two germline ends. This CDR3 is 14 amino acids long. The germline CDR1 and CDR2 sequences are SEHNR and FQNEAQ (reference sequence). The CDR3 DNA reads TGTGCCAGCAGCTTAGGTGGCACCACCTACGAGCAGTACTTC. Amino acids: CASSLGGTTYEQYF.

The V gene is TRBV12-3 or TRBV12-4, the J gene TRBJ1-1, with 10 bases lining up with TRBD1. V was clipped by 6 bases and J by 6 bases; unmatched bases: 4. The length of the CDR3 is 13 residues. The CDR3 DNA reads as TGTGCCAGCAGGGAGACAGGGGGCTCTGAAGCTTTCTTT. Its protein is CASRETGGSEAFF.